This T cell receptor (beta chain) was recovered during a study of blood T cell repertoires in COVID-19. Study-wide context: Sites in the United States, Italy and Spain provided acute and convalescent COVID-19 samples. The cDNA or gDNA used as material had been derived from T cells, B-cell-depleted T cells, or PBMCs.

The method was immunoSEQ multiplex PCR; TCRdb's version includes in-frame clones alone and lacks a portion of them. The table includes 250,000 or so clones, about nine tenths detected once. Germline CDR1 and CDR2: LNHDA and SQIVND (reference sequence). The CDR3 has 15 residues. After removal of 4 bases from V and 6 bases from J, the junction contained 12 bases not matched to a gene. The chain joins TRBV19 to TRBJ2-7; 7 nucleotides align to TRBD2. The TCR was taken from a man aged 40-55 years with active or convalescent COVID-19. The sequencing input was peripheral blood. The CDR3 nucleotides read TGTGCCAGTAGTAGAACCGCCGGACTAGTTCCCGAGCAGTACTTC. Encoded protein: CASSRTAGLVPEQYF.